The text below deals with one TCR beta chain. No antigen is known for it. PCR used 60 Vbeta primers and 13 Jbeta primers. TCRdb's table, derived via immunoSEQ multiplex PCR, lists solely in-frame clones and lacks some. The sample lists about 96,000 clones; 65% to 80% were seen once. The data were taken from a study of cytomegalovirus exposure and HLA in healthy donors. Findings of the study overall: TCR association rates varied by HLA locus in a later analysis, with DRB1 highest and HLA-C lowest.

V was cut by 0 bases and J by 2 bases, with 17 bases left in between. CDR3 length: 17 residues. In germline, CDR1 is MGHRA, CDR2 YSYEKL. Input material: PBMCs. The receptor was isolated from a female donor in good health and CMV-seropositive. The chain employs TRBV4-1 and TRBJ2-7; tentatively, D is TRBD2 (6 bases). CDR3 nucleotide sequence: TGCGCCAGCAGCCAAGATCATAACCGGGACTTACCCTACGAGCAGTACTTC. It yields the protein CASSQDHNRDLPYEQYF.